This passage covers 24 T cell receptor beta chains from one sample sequenced in a study of control samples from healthy donors and cancer patients. Sequenced by immunoSEQ multiplex PCR; TCRdb stores in-frame clones only, minus some. Found here are 90,000 or so clones, roughly 90% of them singletons; the top ten hold about 15%. Material: blood. The receptors come from a woman between 65 and 79 years old in good health.

This rearrangement joins TRBV5-1 to TRBJ1-2; 7 bases fit TRBD1. Germline V gives CDR1 SGHRS, CDR2 YFSETQ. CDR3 length: 15 residues. Trimming cost V 0 bases and J 0 bases; bases outside gene matches: 2. CDR3 in DNA: TGCGCCAGCAGCTTGGGGGGGACAGCTAACTATGGCTACACCTTC. This gives the protein CASSLGGTANYGYTF.

The rearrangement links TRBV15 to TRBJ2-3; D gene uncertain. The CDR3 is made up of 13 amino acids. V shed 5 bases and J shed 2 bases, with 8 bases lying between them. CDR1 is LNHNV, CDR2 YYDKDF, per germline (reference sequence). The CDR3 sequence is CATSHSYTDTQYF. The CDR3 DNA follows: TGTGCCACCAGCCACAGTTACACAGATACGCAGTATTTT.

The V gene is TRBV24-1, the J gene TRBJ1-2; D not certain. Germline lookup yields CDR1 KGHDR and CDR2 SFDVKD. V lost 1 base and J 6 bases, leaving 5 bases between the germline ends. The CDR3 has 12 amino acids. The CDR3 DNA is TGTGCCACCAGTGATTTTCAGAATGGCTACACCTTC. Residues: CATSDFQNGYTF.

The rearrangement uses TRBV7-2 and TRBJ2-1, with 8 bases lining up with TRBD2. The CDR3 runs to 16 residues. CDR1 is SGHTA, CDR2 FQGNSA, per germline. J lost 0 bases, V lost 3 bases, and 4 bases had no gene match. CDR3 residues: CASSFYSGASYNEQFF. The CDR3 DNA reads TGTGCCAGCAGCTTTTATAGCGGGGCCTCCTACAATGAGCAGTTCTTC. Full variable domain (missing parts from reference TRBV7-2 and TRBJ2-1): GAGVSQSPSNKVTEKGKDVELRCDPISGHTALYWYRQSLGQGLEFLIYFQGNSAPDKSGLPSDRFSAERTGGSVSTLTIQRTQQEDSAVYLCASSFYSGASYNEQFFGPGTRLTVL.

This clone has just a few counts. The CDR3 DNA reads TGTGCCAGCGCCCTAGGGGGGCTCACTGAAGCTTTCTTT. Encoded protein: CASALGGLTEAFF. The chain couples TRBV19 to TRBJ1-1; a possible D gene is TRBD1 (6 bases). The length of the CDR3 is 13 residues. V was trimmed by 9 bases and J by 4 bases, leaving 15 bases between them. Germline loops: CDR1 LNHDA, CDR2 SQIVND (reference sequence). Together with reference TRBV19 and TRBJ1-1, the CDR3 gives the full variable domain: DGGITQSPKYLFRKEGQNVTLSCEQNLNHDAMYWYRQDPGQGLRLIYYSQIVNDFQKGDIAEGYSVSREKKESFPLTVTSAQKNPTAFYLCASALGGLTEAFFGQGTRLTVV.

V gene TRBV19 combines with J gene TRBJ2-1; D is unresolved. Trimming stripped 3 bases from V and 0 bases from J, with 12 bases between. CDR3 length: 16 residues. Germline V lookup: CDR1 LNHDA, CDR2 SQIVND (reference sequence). Here the CDR3 DNA reads TGTGCCAGTAGTATGGGTCAAACGATCTCCTACAATGAGCAGTTCTTC. Its protein product is CASSMGQTISYNEQFF.

For the CDR3, the DNA is TGTGCCAGCAGTGAAGGGCTCTTTACGCAATGGGCCTACGAGCAGTACTTC. Encoded protein: CASSEGLFTQWAYEQYF. The V call is TRBV6-4, the J call TRBJ2-7; the D is unclear. Germline CDR1 is MRHNA and CDR2 is SNTAGT. The CDR3 length is 17 residues. Trimming removed 3 bases from V and 2 bases from J, with 20 bases in between.

The chain combines TRBV6-5 with TRBJ2-2, with TRBD1 matching 8 bases. The CDR3 consists of 15 residues. V gave up 4 bases and J gave up 9 bases; unmatched junction bases: 10. CDR1 and CDR2 from the germline V gene are MNHEY and SVGAGI. CDR3 amino acids: CASSSAGGRLRELFF. CDR3 in DNA: TGTGCCAGCAGTTCCGCAGGGGGCCGTCTTCGGGAGCTGTTTTTT.

This clone has just one count. At one end, the junction sequence differs from germline, possibly due to a read error. The chain recombines TRBV7-7 with TRBJ2-2; D may be TRBD2 (6 bases). Germline assignment: CDR1 SSHAT and CDR2 FNYEAQ (reference sequence). This CDR3 region has 16 residues. CDR3 DNA: TGTGCTAGCAGCTTGGCCCCGGGAGCCCCGACCGGGGAGCTGTTTTTT. Amino acid sequence: CASSLAPGAPTGELFF. The whole variable domain, filled in from reference TRBV7-7 and TRBJ2-2, reads GAGVSQSPRYKVTKRGQDVTLRCDPISSHATLYWYQQALGQGPEFLTYFNYEAQPDKSGLPSDRFSAERPEGSISTLTIQRTEQRDSAMYRCASSLAPGAPTGELFFGEGSRLTVL.

This chain joins TRBV7-8 and TRBJ1-6, with TRBD1 matching 7 bases. The V gene end was trimmed by 7 bases and the J gene end by 5 bases; junction bases not matched to a gene: 5. This CDR3 has 14 amino acids. Germline CDR1 SGHVS, CDR2 FQNEAQ. The CDR3 region is CASTPGQNNSPLHF. The CDR3 DNA follows: TGTGCCAGCACCCCGGGACAGAATAATTCACCCCTCCACTTT.

V usage is TRBV21-1 and J usage is TRBJ2-7; the table's D call TRBD2 went unverified against the DNA. TRBV21-1 constitutes a pseudogene. The CDR3 totals 17 residues. The CDR3 loop is CASSKRATSGSSYEQYF. CDR3 sequence (DNA): TGTGCCAGCAGCAAAAGGGCAACTAGCGGTAGCTCCTACGAGCAGTACTTC.

The chain joins TRBV9 to TRBJ2-7; D possibly uses TRBD1 or TRBD2 (6 bases each). This CDR3 region has 13 residues. Trimming removed 3 bases at V and 7 bases at J, with 14 bases between. Germline CDR1 is SGDLS and CDR2 is YYNGEE. CDR3 region: CASSGGGPEEQYF. The DNA of the CDR3 is TGTGCCAGCAGCGGAGGGGGGCCTGAAGAGCAGTACTTC.

This chain joins TRBV7-2 and TRBJ1-1, with D unclear. The length of the CDR3 is 13 residues. V lost 5 bases to trimming and J lost 1 base, with 8 bases between them. Germline loops: CDR1 SGHTA, CDR2 FQGNSA. CDR3 sequence reads: CASSTDGNTEAFF. In nucleotides, the CDR3 is TGTGCCAGCAGCACGGACGGGAACACTGAAGCTTTCTTT.

V gene TRBV20-1 combines with J gene TRBJ2-5; D is ambiguous. V was shortened by 3 bases and J by 2 bases, with 10 bases between the two germline ends. The CDR3 is 13 residues long. Germline CDR1 and CDR2: DFQATT and SNEGSKA (reference sequence). In DNA, the CDR3 is TGCAGTGCTAGTATAACAGCACAAGAGACCCAGTACTTC. As protein: CSASITAQETQYF.

This chain joins TRBV4-2 and TRBJ2-1; the match to TRBD2 covers 13 bases. Germline loops: CDR1 LGHNA, CDR2 YNFKEQ. V trimming: 4 bases; J trimming: 10 bases; junction bases outside the gene matches: 7. This CDR3 spans 15 amino acids. This CDR3 reads CASSRTSGGALEQFF. The CDR3 nucleotides read TGTGCCAGCAGCCGAACTAGCGGGGGGGCCTTGGAGCAGTTCTTC.

The genes are TRBV7-2 and TRBJ2-5; D is ambiguous. The CDR3 runs 15 residues. The germline V and J ends were trimmed by 1 base and 2 bases, with 11 bases remaining between them. Germline values: CDR1 SGHTA, CDR2 FQGNSA. The CDR3: CASSLGAGRQETQYF. In nucleotides, the CDR3 is TGTGCCAGCAGCTTAGGGGCCGGTAGGCAAGAGACCCAGTACTTC.

The chain is built from TRBV5-1 and TRBJ1-5, with 7 bases fitting TRBD1. V was clipped by 4 bases and J by 7 bases; unmatched bases: 14. Germline V gene data show CDR1 as SGHRS and CDR2 as YFSETQ. CDR3 length: 16 residues. CDR3 loop: CASSPEGATMGQPQHF. The CDR3 coding sequence is TGCGCCAGCAGCCCCGAGGGGGCAACCATGGGACAGCCCCAGCATTTT.

In its sample, this clone was seen once. The chain is built from TRBV12-2 and TRBJ2-3; the table's TRBD2 call for D was not verified on the DNA. TRBV12-2 is described as a pseudogene. CDR3 length: 19 amino acids. CDR3: CASRFLGREGRSSTDTQYF. The CDR3 bases are TGTGCAAGTCGCTTCCTAGGGCGGGAGGGCCGAAGTAGCACAGATACGCAGTATTTT.

DNA for the CDR3: TGTGCCAGCACCTGGGGGGGCGACACAGATACGCAGTATTTT. Its protein is CASTWGGDTDTQYF. This chain links TRBV5-5 with TRBJ2-3, with D possibly matching TRBD2 (7 bases). The CDR3 has 14 residues. Germline V gene sequence: CDR1 SGHKS, CDR2 YYEKEE (reference sequence). V was pared by 6 bases and J by 2 bases, with 13 bases between.

The gene calls are TRBV6-1 and TRBJ2-1; weak D call: TRBD2 (6 bases). The germline V gene encodes CDR1 MNHNS and CDR2 SASEGT. V lost 1 base, J lost 12 bases, and 19 bases lay in between. There are 15 residues in the CDR3. CDR3 coding DNA: TGTGCCAGCAGTGAAGGTAGCGGAGCCCTCGTCGGGCAGTTCTTC. It yields the protein CASSEGSGALVGQFF.

About this clone itself: The same CDR3 can be traced to other DNA sequences in this sample. The rearrangement links TRBV19 to TRBJ2-5; D remains ambiguous. The CDR3 covers 13 residues. The germline V gene has CDR1 LNHDA and CDR2 SQIVND (reference sequence). V was cut by 0 bases and J by 5 bases, with 7 bases left in between. The CDR3 sequence is CASSIEGYETQYF. Here the CDR3 DNA reads TGTGCCAGTAGTATAGAGGGTTATGAGACCCAGTACTTC.

The J gene is TRBJ1-4, the V gene TRBV15; TRBD1 might be the D (6 bases). Trimming took off 5 bases at V and 3 bases at J, with 13 bases between the two ends. This CDR3 is 15 amino acids long. Germline CDR1 reads LNHNV; CDR2 reads YYDKDF (reference sequence). Here the CDR3 reads CATSVNRVPNEKLFF. In nucleotides, the CDR3 is TGTGCCACCAGCGTAAACAGGGTACCTAATGAAAAACTGTTTTTT.

The chain links TRBV30 to TRBJ2-5, with 9 bases fitting TRBD2. The CDR3 runs 13 residues. The V segment lost 1 base and the J segment 5 bases; nucleotides outside the gene matches: 2. Germline V gene lookup returns CDR1 GTSNPN and CDR2 SVGIG (reference sequence). The CDR3: CAWSGGLAETQYF. For the CDR3, the DNA is TGTGCCTGGAGTGGGGGACTAGCTGAGACCCAGTACTTC.

The chain couples TRBV6-5 to TRBJ1-6; a weak D match, TRBD1 (5 bases). The germline gives CDR1 MNHEY, CDR2 SVGAGI. V lost 7 bases and J lost 7, with 17 bases in between. CDR3 length equals 15 residues. In DNA, the CDR3 is TGTGCCAGCACGGGGGTTGGGCCTTGGAATTCACCCCTCCACTTT. It yields the protein CASTGVGPWNSPLHF.